Below, 20 T cell receptor beta chains from the same sample are listed, as sequenced in a study of human T cells and chemical hapten exposure. Time point noted: pre-sensitization, week 0. Treatment given: therapeutic diphenylcyclopropenone sensitization with weekly scalp DPC. TCRdb re-called the RACE reads through MiXCR, storing one row per CDR3 protein. Among tens of thousands of distinct CDR3 sequences listed, roughly 10% were seen once. Source: whole blood, taken in connection with sensitization to the hapten diphenylcyclopropenone (DPC). The receptors originated from a woman between 35 and 50 years old with alopecia areata. Some clones in this sample may be carry-over from other donors' samples.

In its sample, this clonotype was seen a few times. This rearrangement joins TRBV7-6 to TRBJ1-2; the D is unclear. CDR1 and CDR2 (germline): SGHVS, FNYEAQ. V was cut by 6 bases and J by 4 bases, with 9 bases left in between. The CDR3 has 12 amino acids. CDR3 in DNA: TGTGCCAGCAGTTTTGGGTTCTATGGCTACACCTTC. Its translation: CASSFGFYGYTF.

This clonotype showed up many times. This chain connects TRBV7-2 to TRBJ1-1; a possible D gene is TRBD1 (6 bases). The CDR3 extends over 12 amino acids. Per germline, CDR1 SGHTA and CDR2 FQGNSA. Trimming took 0 bases from V and 12 from J, leaving 11 bases between them. The CDR3 spells CASSLAQGFPFF. The CDR3 nucleotides are TGTGCCAGCAGCTTAGCACAGGGTTTCCCTTTCTTT.

This clonotype was seen many times. The V call is TRBV6-2 or TRBV6-3, the J call TRBJ1-3; 7 bases are a match to TRBD1. V dropped 6 bases and J dropped 6; count of bases not matched to a gene: 8. This CDR3 comprises 14 residues. CDR1 and CDR2 (germline): MNHEY, SVGEGT. The CDR3 DNA sequence: TGTGCCAGCAGAGACGGGACAGCGGAAAACACCATATATTTT. Translation gives CASRDGTAENTIYF.

This clonotype was picked up a small number of times. A junction boundary mismatches the germline segment, possibly from a read error. The genes are TRBV20-1 and TRBJ2-5; no clear D gene. The CDR3 length is 12 residues. Germline V CDR1 and CDR2: DFQATT, SNEGSKA (reference sequence). CDR3 in amino acids: CSASSSQDTQYF. The CDR3 DNA follows: TGCAGTGCTAGTTCTAGTCAAGATACCCAGTACTTC.

The chain couples TRBV6-6 to TRBJ2-7; 10 nucleotides line up with TRBD1. The V gene end was trimmed by 6 bases and the J gene end by 7 bases; junction bases not matched to a gene: 9. This CDR3 region has 14 residues. Germline values: CDR1 MNHNY, CDR2 SVGAGI (reference sequence). CDR3 sequence (DNA): TGTGCCAGCAGAGCCGGGACAGGGGCTTGGGAGCAGTACTTC. It translates to CASRAGTGAWEQYF.

In this sample, this clonotype turned up many times. This chain joins TRBV20-1 and TRBJ2-1, with D possibly matching TRBD2 (6 bases). Germline V CDR1 and CDR2: DFQATT, SNEGSKA (reference sequence). There are 14 residues in the CDR3. Trimming stripped 3 bases from V and 6 bases from J, with 15 bases between. The CDR3, as DNA: TGCAGTGCTAGGGACTACGCAGCGGGCAATGAGCAGTTCTTC. Translating it yields CSARDYAAGNEQFF.

This clonotype was counted at least ten times. The CDR3 DNA sequence: TGCAGCGTTGAAGTACAGGGAGGAAGCAATCAGCCCCAGCATTTT. Its translation: CSVEVQGGSNQPQHF. The chain joins TRBV29-1 to TRBJ1-5, with D possibly being TRBD1 (6 bases). In germline, CDR1 is SQVTM, CDR2 ANQGSEA. The CDR3 covers 15 residues. Trimming shortened V by 1 base and J by 1 base, and 11 bases separated the two germline ends.

There are many counts of this clonotype. V is TRBV7-6 and J is TRBJ2-7, with 7 positions matching TRBD2. After removal of 5 bases from V and 3 bases from J, the junction contained 7 bases not matched to a gene. The CDR3 spans 14 residues. Germline-derived CDR1 and CDR2 are SGHVS and FNYEAQ. CDR3 in DNA: TGTGCCAGCAGCCCTCCGACTAGCAGCTACGAGCAGTACTTC. Translated, it gives CASSPPTSSYEQYF.

This clonotype has only a few counts. The chain carries TRBV5-4 and TRBJ2-4; 12 nucleotides match TRBD1. The CDR3 spans 17 residues. Germline V gene sequence: CDR1 SGHNT, CDR2 YYREEE (reference sequence). With V trimmed by 1 base and J by 2 bases, 4 bases remained unmatched. CDR3 nucleotides: TGTGCCAGCAGCTTGAGCCGGGACAGGGGGCCCAAAAACATTCAGTACTTC. Its protein product is CASSLSRDRGPKNIQYF.

This clonotype turned up a few times. The chain has TRBV3-1 and TRBJ1-5; the D is unclear. Trimming removed 1 base at V and 2 bases at J, with 6 bases between. The V gene's germline CDR1 is LGHDT and CDR2 YNNKEL (reference sequence). The CDR3 runs to 14 residues. The CDR3 loop reads CASSQVGGNQPQHF. Here the CDR3 DNA reads TGTGCCAGCAGCCAAGTCGGGGGCAATCAGCCCCAGCATTTT.

This clonotype showed up just a few times. The chain carries TRBV9 and TRBJ2-5, with TRBD2 matching 8 bases. The CDR3 runs 17 residues. Germline CDR1 is SGDLS and CDR2 is YYNGEE. Trimming cost V 2 bases and J 2 bases; bases outside gene matches: 11. CDR3 in amino acids: CASSVKGVAGPQETQYF. CDR3 DNA: TGTGCCAGCAGCGTGAAGGGGGTAGCGGGACCACAAGAGACCCAGTACTTC.

The sample holds a few counts of this clonotype. For the CDR3, the DNA is TGTGCCAGCAGCGCTCTCGCGGTAGGGGAGCTGTTTTTT. Protein sequence: CASSALAVGELFF. The chain links TRBV9 to TRBJ2-2; D ambiguous. The V end lost 3 bases, the J end lost 8 bases, and 11 bases lay between the germline ends. Germline V gene lookup returns CDR1 SGDLS and CDR2 YYNGEE. The CDR3 is 13 amino acids.

The sample holds many counts of this clonotype. The chain couples TRBV10-3 to TRBJ2-1; D remains ambiguous. This CDR3 comprises 12 residues. V was shortened by 8 bases and J by 9 bases, with 14 bases between the two germline ends. The germline V gene encodes CDR1 ENHRY and CDR2 SYGVKD. Written as DNA, the CDR3 is TGTGCCATCGGCAATCCGTCGGGTGAGCAGTTCTTC. It encodes CAIGNPSGEQFF.

This clonotype was seen at least ten times. Here the CDR3 reads CASSLLRSTGELFF. The CDR3 DNA is TGCGCCAGCAGCTTGTTGCGGTCCACCGGGGAGCTGTTTTTT. The chain combines TRBV5-1 with TRBJ2-2, with D unclear. CDR1 is SGHRS, CDR2 YFSETQ, per germline. The CDR3 is 14 amino acids. Between the trimmed V and J ends, which lost 1 base and 4 bases, there was a span of 8 bases.

This clonotype was found many times. This chain connects TRBV6-2 or TRBV6-3 to TRBJ2-5; 16 nucleotides align to TRBD2. V gave up 6 bases and J gave up 10 bases; unmatched junction bases: 5. This CDR3 contains 14 residues. Looked up from germline, CDR1 is MNHEY and CDR2 is SVGEGT. The CDR3 sequence is CASSGTSGRAVQYF. The CDR3 DNA follows: TGTGCCAGCAGCGGGACTAGCGGGAGGGCCGTCCAGTACTTC.

This clonotype occurred a few times. This chain links TRBV7-7 with TRBJ1-3, with TRBD1 identical over 7 bases. Germline trimming cut 1 base from V and 4 bases from J; bases unmatched to any gene: 4. The germline gives CDR1 SSHAT, CDR2 FNYEAQ (reference sequence). CDR3 length equals 15 residues. The CDR3 nucleotides are TGTGCCAGCAGCTTAGGAGGGGGCTCCGGAAACACCATATATTTT. It is translated as CASSLGGGSGNTIYF.

V gene TRBV19 combines with J gene TRBJ2-3; D might be TRBD2 (5 bases). CDR1 and CDR2 from the germline V gene are LNHDA and SQIVND (reference sequence). V lost 7 bases to trimming and J lost 0 bases, with 11 bases between them. The CDR3 has 14 residues. CDR3 loop: CASTTRTSTDTQYF. CDR3 in DNA: TGTGCCAGTACCACCAGGACTAGCACAGATACGCAGTATTTT. The entire variable domain, with the rest obtained from reference TRBV19 and TRBJ2-3, is as follows: DGGITQSPKYLFRKEGQNVTLSCEQNLNHDAMYWYRQDPGQGLRLIYYSQIVNDFQKGDIAEGYSVSREKKESFPLTVTSAQKNPTAFYLCASTTRTSTDTQYFGPGTRLTVL.

This clonotype was seen ten or more times. The chain couples TRBV27 to TRBJ1-2; TRBD1 matches 7 bases. The V gene end was trimmed by 0 bases and the J gene end by 8 bases; junction bases not matched to a gene: 9. The germline CDR1 and CDR2 sequences are MNHEY and SMNVEV (reference sequence). The CDR3 sequence is 15 residues long. The CDR3: CASSLSLTGAGGYTF. The DNA for the CDR3 is TGTGCCAGCAGTTTATCCCTCACAGGGGCAGGGGGCTACACCTTC.

This clonotype was seen a few times. J is TRBJ1-1 and V is TRBV19; TRBD1 agrees at 9 bases. In germline, CDR1 is LNHDA, CDR2 SQIVND (reference sequence). The ends lost 7 bases at V and 4 bases at J; junction bases unmatched: 4. The CDR3 runs to 13 residues. This chain's CDR3 is CASNPTGGTEAFF. Written as DNA, the CDR3 is TGTGCCAGTAACCCGACAGGGGGCACTGAAGCTTTCTTT.

The CDR3 DNA is TGTGCCAGCAGCCTAGCGGACCCACGGGATACGCAGTATTTT. Translated, it gives CASSLADPRDTQYF. The V and J genes are TRBV3-1 and TRBJ2-3; maybe TRBD2 (6 bases). With 4 bases removed from V and 6 bases from J, the gap between germline ends came to 14 bases. The CDR3 covers 14 residues. CDR1 and CDR2 from the germline V gene are LGHDT and YNNKEL (reference sequence).